The 17 T cell receptor beta chains presented below share a single source sample, sequenced in a study of identical twins. TCRdb analysed the 5' RACE reads with MiXCR anew, one entry per CDR3 protein. Of about 240,000 distinct CDR3 sequences in the sample, roughly a tenth were seen once. Sequenced: memory T cells sorted from blood. These receptors were collected from a man aged 50-59 years in good health.

This clonotype showed up just a few times. The chain links TRBV10-3 to TRBJ2-1; 8 positions agree with TRBD2. The CDR3 length is 13 residues. Germline CDR1 ENHRY, CDR2 SYGVKD. Unmatched junction bases numbered 6, after V lost 10 bases and J lost 4 bases. CDR3 in DNA: TGTGCCACGGGACTAGGGGGGTACAATGAGCAGTTCTTC. Translating gives CATGLGGYNEQFF.

This clonotype was seen repeatedly, ten times or more. The chain joins TRBV5-1 to TRBJ2-5; TRBD1 might be the D (5 bases). The CDR3 has 13 amino acids. V was trimmed by 4 bases and J by 7 bases, leaving 14 bases between them. Looked up from germline, CDR1 is SGHRS and CDR2 is YFSETQ. CDR3 DNA sequence: TGCGCCAGCAGCCCCAGGGCCGACGGGACCCAGTACTTC. Protein sequence: CASSPRADGTQYF. The variable domain in full, with the rest retrieved from reference TRBV5-1 and TRBJ2-5, is KAGVTQTPRYLIKTRGQQVTLSCSPISGHRSVSWYQQTPGQGLQFLFEYFSETQRNKGNFPGRFSGRQFSNSRSEMNVSTLELGDSALYLCASSPRADGTQYFGPGTRLLVL.

The table lists this clonotype with a few counts. The V and J genes are TRBV11-2 and TRBJ2-7, with D unclear. Germline V gene lookup returns CDR1 SGHAT and CDR2 FQNNGV. The CDR3 has 14 amino acids. The ends were cut back, 1 base at V and 0 bases at J, with 7 bases in the middle. The CDR3 sequence: CASSLVDTSYEQYF. CDR3 in DNA: TGTGCCAGCAGCTTAGTAGACACCTCCTACGAGCAGTACTTC.

The table lists this clonotype with a few counts. This rearrangement joins TRBV5-1 to TRBJ2-7; possibly TRBD1 for D (6 bases). This CDR3 has 15 residues. V lost 0 bases and J 5 bases, leaving 15 bases between the germline ends. Germline assignment: CDR1 SGHRS and CDR2 YFSETQ. For the CDR3, the DNA is TGCGCCAGCAGCTTGGGAGCCAGGGGAAGCAACGAGCAGTACTTC. Translation: CASSLGARGSNEQYF.

The chain couples TRBV12-3 or TRBV12-4 to TRBJ2-3; TRBD2 agrees at 8 bases. The CDR3 has 15 residues. V gave up 6 bases and J gave up 0 bases; unmatched junction bases: 5. In DNA form, the CDR3 reads TGTGCCAGCAGGGCCGGGGGGGTGAGCACAGATACGCAGTATTTT. Translated: CASRAGGVSTDTQYF.

This clonotype has a count of ten or more. This rearrangement joins TRBV11-2 to TRBJ1-4, with D maybe TRBD1 (5 bases). Germline CDR1 is SGHAT and CDR2 is FQNNGV. The CDR3 loop spans 14 amino acids. V lost 5 bases, J lost 7 bases, and 14 bases lay in between. CDR3 loop: CASSRGAIREKLFF. Here the CDR3 DNA reads TGTGCCAGCAGCCGAGGGGCAATACGTGAAAAACTGTTTTTT.

This clonotype was picked up many times. The J gene is TRBJ2-3, the V gene TRBV7-8; 13 bases align to TRBD2. CDR1 is SGHVS, CDR2 FQNEAQ, per germline. The CDR3 contains 18 residues. The J segment lost 2 bases and the V segment lost 5 bases, leaving 10 bases of the junction unmatched. CDR3 residues: CASSPLTGTSGDTDTQYF. Here the CDR3 DNA reads TGTGCCAGCAGCCCGTTAACCGGGACTAGCGGGGACACAGATACGCAGTATTTT.

This clonotype was observed a single time. This sequence joins TRBV6-1 and TRBJ2-5, with 9 bases fitting TRBD2. From germline, CDR1 is MNHNS and CDR2 SASEGT. The length of the CDR3 is 16 residues. The J segment lost 4 bases and the V segment lost 6 bases, leaving 12 bases of the junction unmatched. The CDR3, as DNA: TGTGCCAGCAGACTAAATAGCGGGGGCGGACGAGAGACCCAGTACTTC. It encodes CASRLNSGGGRETQYF.

This clonotype has a handful of counts. The genes are TRBV10-3 and TRBJ2-2; D call uncertain. CDR3 length equals 15 residues. CDR1 and CDR2 from the germline V gene are ENHRY and SYGVKD. Trimming left V 5 bases short and J 2 bases short, with 12 bases between. This chain's CDR3 is CAISSDPVNTGELFF. CDR3 nucleotide sequence: TGTGCCATCAGTTCGGACCCTGTCAACACCGGGGAGCTGTTTTTT.

This chain uses TRBV4-1 with TRBJ2-3; 9 nucleotides line up with TRBD2. The CDR3 is 16 residues long. V trimming: 0 bases; J trimming: 5 bases; junction bases outside the gene matches: 6. The V gene's germline CDR1 is MGHRA and CDR2 YSYEKL. CDR3 sequence reads: CASSQERRGGGDTQYF. The CDR3 DNA sequence: TGCGCCAGCAGCCAAGAAAGGCGGGGGGGCGGAGATACGCAGTATTTT.

The chain employs TRBV27 and TRBJ2-1, with TRBD2 matching 8 bases. From germline, CDR1 is MNHEY and CDR2 SMNVEV (reference sequence). V dropped 0 bases and J dropped 6; count of bases not matched to a gene: 7. The CDR3 length is 16 residues. The CDR3, as DNA: TGTGCCAGCAGTTTATCTACCGGGAGGGCGGCCAATGAGCAGTTCTTC. Protein product: CASSLSTGRAANEQFF.

The rearrangement uses TRBV19 and TRBJ2-6; TRBD1 aligns across 8 bases. The J segment lost 1 base and the V segment lost 10 bases, leaving 6 bases of the junction unmatched. Germline values: CDR1 LNHDA, CDR2 SQIVND (reference sequence). The CDR3 is 15 amino acids. The CDR3 is CATTGGVSGANVLTF. Here the CDR3 DNA reads TGTGCCACAACAGGGGGAGTATCTGGGGCCAACGTCCTGACTTTC. The variable domain in full, with the rest retrieved from reference TRBV19 and TRBJ2-6, is DGGITQSPKYLFRKEGQNVTLSCEQNLNHDAMYWYRQDPGQGLRLIYYSQIVNDFQKGDIAEGYSVSREKKESFPLTVTSAQKNPTAFYLCATTGGVSGANVLTFGAGSRLTVL.

This clonotype appeared many times. The chain uses TRBV9 and TRBJ2-1, with D possibly being TRBD2 (6 bases). Germline V gene sequence: CDR1 SGDLS, CDR2 YYNGEE. CDR3 length equals 16 residues. V dropped 0 bases and J dropped 3 bases, with 13 bases sitting between them. Written as DNA, the CDR3 is TGTGCCAGCAGCGTAGGTGTTAGCGGAGGCTACAATGAGCAGTTCTTC. It is translated as CASSVGVSGGYNEQFF. The full variable domain, its missing parts supplied by reference TRBV9 and TRBJ2-1, is DSGVTQTPKHLITATGQRVTLRCSPRSGDLSVYWYQQSLDQGLQFLIQYYNGEERAKGNILERFSAQQFPDLHSELNLSSLELGDSALYFCASSVGVSGGYNEQFFGPGTRLTVL.

This clonotype has at least ten counts. The V gene is TRBV20-1, the J gene TRBJ1-4; D remains unclear. Looked up from germline, CDR1 is DFQATT and CDR2 is SNEGSKA (reference sequence). V dropped 1 base and J dropped 4 bases, with 7 bases sitting between them. The CDR3 length is 13 residues. For the CDR3, the DNA is TGCAGTGCTAGAGGACGGATTAATGAAAAACTGTTTTTT. It specifies CSARGRINEKLFF.

This clonotype was seen at least ten times. The chain joins TRBV6-5 to TRBJ2-1; D gene ambiguous. Trimming left V 0 bases short and J 4 bases short, with 4 bases between. In germline, CDR1 is MNHEY, CDR2 SVGAGI. The CDR3 is 13 amino acids. CDR3 in amino acids: CASSYSAYNEQFF. The CDR3 region has the DNA TGTGCCAGCAGTTACTCGGCTTACAATGAGCAGTTCTTC.

This clonotype was counted a few times. The CDR3 DNA follows: TGCAGTGCTAGACTGTTTGGGCTTGGGACCGGGGAGCTGTTTTTT. The encoded protein is CSARLFGLGTGELFF. This chain joins TRBV20-1 and TRBJ2-2, with D unresolved. Per the germline V gene, CDR1 is DFQATT and CDR2 is SNEGSKA (reference sequence). The V and J ends lost 2 bases and 5 bases respectively, with 15 bases between them. The CDR3 has 15 amino acids.

This clonotype was found a few times. V is TRBV9 and J is TRBJ2-3, with D unresolved. V lost 0 bases to trimming and J lost 5 bases, with 7 bases between them. Germline assignment: CDR1 SGDLS and CDR2 YYNGEE. This CDR3 is 13 amino acids long. This chain's CDR3 is CASSVAVGDTQYF. As DNA, the CDR3 is TGTGCCAGCAGCGTAGCCGTGGGAGATACGCAGTATTTT.